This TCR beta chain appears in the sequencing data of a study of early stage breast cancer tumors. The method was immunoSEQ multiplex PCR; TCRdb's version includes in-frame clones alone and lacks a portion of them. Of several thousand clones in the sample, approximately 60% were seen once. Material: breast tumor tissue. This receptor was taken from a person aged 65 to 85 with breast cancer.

CDR3: CASSLNGRDNEQFF. In DNA form, the CDR3 reads TGTGCCAGCAGCTTGAATGGGCGGGATAATGAGCAGTTCTTC. The rearrangement uses TRBV7-3 and TRBJ2-1, with D possibly TRBD2 on 6 matching bases. Per the germline V gene, CDR1 is SGHTA and CDR2 is FQGTGA. V lost 3 bases to trimming and J lost 7 bases, with 13 bases between them. There are 14 residues in the CDR3.